These 28 T cell receptor beta chains originate from one sample sequenced in a study of tumor and adjacent non-tumor tissue in lung cancer. RNA was extracted from bulk tissue without any cell sorting. The normal lung tissue was taken more than 3 cm from the tumor edge. A modified ARM-PCR protocol with three rounds of nested PCR amplified TCRbeta. TCRdb called the multiplex PCR reads again in MiXCR, with one record for every CDR3 protein. The profile shows approximately 120,000 distinct CDR3 sequences, 60% to 70% of them singletons. Sequencing was performed on distant non-tumor lung tissue. Source of these receptors: a man aged 55-75 years with non-small cell lung cancer.

This clonotype was observed at least ten times. The chain links TRBV4-1 to TRBJ2-1; D assignment may be TRBD1 or TRBD2 (6 bases each). The CDR3 has 18 residues. The V end was cut by 0 bases, the J end by 3 bases, with 18 bases between. CDR1 is MGHRA and CDR2 is YSYEKL in the germline V gene. CDR3 protein: CASSQDAPSGGNYNEQFF. In DNA form, the CDR3 reads TGCGCCAGCAGCCAAGATGCGCCCTCCGGGGGCAACTACAATGAGCAGTTCTTC.

Remarks on this clonotype: A read error is possible here, since a much larger clone lies one base away. The conserved final phenylalanine or tryptophan is absent from the CDR3, which likely points to a read error. This chain uses TRBV30 with TRBJ2-6; 8 bases align to TRBD1. V lost 2 bases and J lost 4; bases outside the gene matches: 10. The length of the CDR3 is 17 residues. In germline, CDR1 is GTSNPN, CDR2 SVGIG (reference sequence). CDR3 in DNA: TGTGCCTGGAGTCCACTGACAGGGGAAGCAGGGGCCAACGTCCTGACTTCC. It translates to CAWSPLTGEAGANVLTS.

This clonotype showed up many times. The J gene is TRBJ1-5, the V gene TRBV20-1, with D possibly TRBD1 on 5 matching bases. With 2 bases removed from V and 3 bases from J, the gap between germline ends came to 11 bases. This CDR3 contains 14 residues. CDR1 and CDR2 (germline): DFQATT, SNEGSKA (reference sequence). This CDR3 reads CSARRGANNQPQHF. Here the CDR3 DNA reads TGCAGTGCTAGAAGGGGTGCCAACAATCAGCCCCAGCATTTT.

Notes on this clonotype: Since a much larger clone is just one base distant, this may be a read error. The chain uses TRBV6-1 and TRBJ2-1; D perhaps matches TRBD2 (7 bases). V lost 7 bases to trimming and J lost 4 bases, with 11 bases between them. This CDR3 is built from 13 residues. Germline CDR1 MNHNS, CDR2 SASEGT. This CDR3 reads CASKGGVYNEQFF. CDR3 in DNA: TGTGCCAGCAAGGGGGGGGTATACAATGAGCAGTTCTTC.

This clonotype was observed a handful of times. The rearrangement joins TRBV15 to TRBJ1-1; D is undetermined. Trimming stripped 8 bases from V and 3 bases from J, with 13 bases between. Germline V gene lookup returns CDR1 LNHNV and CDR2 YYDKDF (reference sequence). The CDR3 spans 13 residues. CDR3 region: CATEVGDDTEAFF. As DNA, the CDR3 is TGTGCCACCGAGGTTGGGGATGACACTGAAGCTTTCTTT. The variable domain in full, with the rest retrieved from reference TRBV15 and TRBJ1-1, is DAMVIQNPRYQVTQFGKPVTLSCSQTLNHNVMYWYQQKSSQAPKLLFHYYDKDFNNEADTPDNFQSRRPNTSFCFLDIRSPGLGDTAMYLCATEVGDDTEAFFGQGTRLTVV.

Notes on this clonotype: At one end, the junction sequence differs from germline, possibly due to a read error. The J gene is TRBJ2-2, the V gene TRBV4-2; TRBD2 might be the D (6 bases). Germline CDR1 is LGHNA and CDR2 is YNFKEQ. The CDR3 is 16 residues long. This chain's CDR3 is CASSLRGDGNTGGLFF. Written as DNA, the CDR3 is TGTGCCAGCAGCCTGCGAGGGGACGGCAACACCGGGGGGCTGTTTTTT.

As regards this clonotype: Since a much larger clone is just one base distant, this may be a read error. CDR3 in DNA: TGTGCCAACAGCTTAGACTGGGGTGAGCAGTACTTC. Its translation: CANSLDWGEQYF. This chain uses TRBV7-9 with TRBJ2-7; D is unclear. The CDR3 runs to 12 residues. From germline, CDR1 is SEHNR and CDR2 FQNEAQ (reference sequence).

Within the sample, this clonotype is medium-sized (0.01 to 0.1%). The V gene is TRBV6-2 or TRBV6-3, the J gene TRBJ2-7; D might be TRBD1 (5 bases). Germline lookup yields CDR1 MNHEY and CDR2 SVGEGT. The CDR3 contains 15 residues. The V end lost 4 bases, the J end lost 1 base, and 14 bases lay between the germline ends. The CDR3 loop is CASSSAGAASYEQYF. DNA of the CDR3: TGTGCCAGCAGTTCGGCTGGGGCAGCGTCCTACGAGCAGTACTTC.

On this clonotype itself: A much larger clone differs from this one at a single base, so this may be a read error. The chain uses TRBV12-3 or TRBV12-4 and TRBJ2-2, with TRBD1 matching 9 bases. Trimming removed 2 bases from V and 7 bases from J; junction bases left unmatched: 2. The CDR3 runs 14 residues. The CDR3 sequence: CASSLPGQGGELFF. CDR3 sequence (DNA): TGTGCCAGCAGTTTACCGGGACAGGGCGGGGAGCTGTTTTTT.

In regard to this clonotype: An end of the junction does not agree with germline; a read error may underlie this. The chain recombines TRBV20-1 with TRBJ2-2, with D uncertain. The CDR3 spans 15 residues. Looked up from germline, CDR1 is DFQATT and CDR2 is SNEGSKA (reference sequence). The CDR3 sequence: CSASLTKGNTGELFF. As DNA, the CDR3 is TGCAGTGCTAGTCTCACAAAAGGAAACACTGGGGAGCTGTTTTTT.

The gene calls are TRBV7-9 and TRBJ2-3; 13 bases agree with TRBD2. CDR1 is SEHNR, CDR2 FQNEAQ, per germline (reference sequence). V gave up 5 bases and J gave up 12 bases; unmatched junction bases: 11. The CDR3 runs to 15 residues. The CDR3 DNA is TGTGCCAGCAGCAAACTAGCGGGAGGGTCAGATATACAGTATTTT. It specifies CASSKLAGGSDIQYF.

This sequence joins TRBV29-1 and TRBJ2-7; D is uncertain. Germline-derived CDR1 and CDR2 are SQVTM and ANQGSEA. The CDR3 extends over 14 amino acids. Here the CDR3 DNA reads TGCAGCGTTGAAGTCCGTGGACCGAACTACGCGCAGTACGTC. This translates into CSVEVRGPNYAQYV.

A word on this clonotype: An end of the junction differs from the germline gene, which may be a read error. The chain links TRBV10-3 to TRBJ2-7; 7 bases map to TRBD1. This CDR3 has 16 amino acids. Germline CDR1 and CDR2: ENHRY and SYGVKD. The CDR3 bases are TGTGCCATAAGTGTATCGGGACAGCCTTCGAGGGACGAGCAGTACTTC. Translated: CAISVSGQPSRDEQYF.

To note about this clonotype: This may be a read error: a much more frequent sequence differs by one nucleotide. The chain links TRBV6-1 to TRBJ1-1; 7 bases map to TRBD1. CDR1 MNHNS and CDR2 SASEGT come from the germline V gene. This CDR3 contains 13 residues. With V trimmed by 6 bases and J by 4 bases, 5 bases remained unmatched. The CDR3 nucleotides read TGTGCCAGCAGAGGGGGCGGATGCACTGAAGCTTTCTTT. Translation: CASRGGGCTEAFF.

In its sample, this clonotype was seen once. The chain uses TRBV20-1 and TRBJ2-1, with 7 bases lining up with TRBD2. V trimming: 3 bases; J trimming: 1 base; junction bases outside the gene matches: 12. The CDR3 spans 17 residues. CDR1 and CDR2 from the germline V gene are DFQATT and SNEGSKA (reference sequence). This CDR3 reads CSARTRGRAGSYNEQFF. For the CDR3, the DNA is TGCAGTGCTAGGACTAGAGGGAGGGCCGGGTCCTACAATGAGCAGTTCTTC.

A remark on this clonotype: This CDR3 fails to terminate in the conserved phenylalanine or tryptophan, so it likely reflects a read error. This chain uses TRBV20-1 with TRBJ1-1; D gene uncertain. CDR1 and CDR2 from the germline V gene are DFQATT and SNEGSKA (reference sequence). V lost 8 bases and J lost 5, with 21 bases in between. This CDR3 has 14 residues. The CDR3 loop reads CSTPLEDSTTEAFL. CDR3 coding DNA: TGCAGTACTCCATTGGAGGATTCCACTACTGAAGCTTTCTTA.

As for this clonotype: The junction departs from germline at one end; a sequencing error may be responsible. V is TRBV6-5 and J is TRBJ1-5; D is possibly TRBD1 (6 bases). CDR3 size: 14 residues. Germline V gene lookup returns CDR1 MNHEY and CDR2 SVGAGI. In DNA, the CDR3 is TGTGCCAGCAGAGGACAGAGTGGCAACCAGCCCCAGCATTTT. It encodes CASRGQSGNQPQHF.

The rearrangement joins TRBV12-3 or TRBV12-4 to TRBJ1-5; D call uncertain. The CDR3 spans 15 residues. Deletions cut 3 bases from V and 6 bases from J, with 15 bases between. CDR3 amino acids: CASSFSGKSGQPQHF. The CDR3 bases are TGTGCCAGCAGTTTTAGTGGTAAGTCCGGTCAGCCCCAGCATTTT.

The genes are TRBV11-1 and TRBJ1-1; D remains unclear. The CDR3 length is 12 residues. V was pared by 7 bases and J by 4 bases, with 10 bases between. Germline CDR1 and CDR2: SGHAT and FQDESV (reference sequence). CDR3 bases: TGTGCCAGCAACTTCGGCGTCACTGAAGCTTTCTTT. It is translated as CASNFGVTEAFF.

With regard to this clonotype: The junction shows a germline mismatch at one end, possibly a read error. This chain uses TRBV30 with TRBJ1-5; 8 nucleotides line up with TRBD1. The CDR3 runs 15 residues. The V gene's germline CDR1 is GTSNPN and CDR2 SVGIG (reference sequence). CDR3 coding DNA: TGTGTCTGGAGTGTACAGGGGGGGCGCCGGGGGGCCCAACATTTT. This encodes CVWSVQGGRRGAQHF.

V usage is TRBV13 and J usage is TRBJ1-1, with D unclear. CDR1 is PRHDT, CDR2 FYEKMQ, per germline (reference sequence). There are 15 residues in the CDR3. This CDR3 is CTNSLPLATNTEAFF. The CDR3 bases are TGTACCAACAGCCTCCCTCTGGCTACGAACACTGAAGCTTTCTTT. Drawing the rest from reference TRBV13 and TRBJ1-1, the complete variable domain is AAGVIQSPRHLIKEKRETATLKCYPIPRHDTVYWYQQGPGQDPQFLISFYEKMQSDKGSIPDRFSAQQFSDYHSELNMSSLELGDSALYFCTNSLPLATNTEAFFGQGTRLTVV.

In the case of this clonotype: A much bigger clone sits one base away, suggesting this may be a read error. The V and J genes are TRBV20-1 and TRBJ1-1; D is undetermined. The germline CDR1 and CDR2 sequences are DFQATT and SNEGSKA (reference sequence). The CDR3 runs to 14 residues. The CDR3 DNA follows: TGCAGTGCCACCGCCGACAACATGAACACTGGAGCTTTCTTT. Its protein product is CSATADNMNTGAFF.

Details on this clonotype: A much larger clone lies one base from this, so it may be a read error. The chain combines TRBV5-1 with TRBJ2-1; tentatively, D is TRBD1 or TRBD2 (5 bases each). CDR1 and CDR2 (germline): SGHRS, YFSETQ. Trimming removed 0 bases from V and 10 bases from J, with 11 bases in between. CDR3 size: 13 residues. The CDR3 here is CASSLGSRDEQFF. In DNA form, the CDR3 reads TGCGCCAGCAGCTTGGGCAGCAGGGACGAGCAGTTCTTC.

Details on this clonotype: A read error may be the cause here, since a much bigger clone is one base away. The chain employs TRBV28 and TRBJ2-1, with unresolved D. The germline V gene has CDR1 MDHEN and CDR2 SYDVKM. With 2 bases removed from V and 9 bases from J, the gap between germline ends came to 8 bases. The CDR3 spans 12 residues. For the CDR3, the DNA is TGTGCCAGCAGTTTAACTGAGCTTGAGCAGTTCTTC. It yields the protein CASSLTELEQFF.

In this sample, this clonotype turned up many times. The chain joins TRBV6-1 to TRBJ1-1; 7 nucleotides match TRBD1. V dropped 3 bases and J dropped 3; count of bases not matched to a gene: 4. This CDR3 is 14 amino acids long. The germline gives CDR1 MNHNS, CDR2 SASEGT. The CDR3 spells CASSERGLDTEAFF. The CDR3 region has the DNA TGTGCCAGCAGTGAGAGGGGGCTGGACACTGAAGCTTTCTTT.

Worth noting for this clonotype: One end of the junction does not line up with germline, which may come from a read error. The chain combines TRBV2 with TRBJ2-3; D is unresolved. The germline V gene has CDR1 SNHLY and CDR2 FYNNEI. The CDR3 length is 11 residues. The CDR3 spells CATSEIDTQYF. CDR3 coding DNA: TGTGCCACCAGTGAAATTGATACGCAGTATTTT.

On this clonotype: This clone may be a read error of a much larger clone one base away. The CDR3 does not end in the conserved phenylalanine or tryptophan, so this is likely a read error. This chain links TRBV15 with TRBJ2-3; D is unresolved. Germline assignment: CDR1 LNHNV and CDR2 YYDKDF (reference sequence). V lost 0 bases to trimming and J lost 0 bases, with 7 bases between them. The length of the CDR3 is 15 residues. The CDR3 sequence: CATSRDLTSTDTQYI. The CDR3 DNA reads as TGTGCCACCAGCAGAGATCTGACTAGCACAGATACGCAGTATATT.

Comments on this clonotype: Given a much more abundant clone one base away, this may be a read error. This rearrangement joins TRBV12-3 or TRBV12-4 to TRBJ2-4; D might be TRBD1 or TRBD2, each matching 6 bases. The CDR3 contains 13 residues. As DNA, the CDR3 is TGTGCCAGCAGTTTAAGGAGGGGACACATTAAGTACTTC. Translated, it gives CASSLRRGHIKYF.